This T cell receptor (beta chain) was recovered during a study of T cells in lung cancer brain metastases. With respect to this clone: Antigen: not known.

Sequencing used immunoSEQ multiplex PCR; TCRdb keeps in-frame clones, though not all of them. The data show roughly 5,000 clones, with around 85% seen just once and 4% held by the top ten. The CDR3 covers 15 residues. Germline V lookup: CDR1 SGDLS, CDR2 YYNGEE. Germline trimming cut 4 bases from V and 2 bases from J; bases unmatched to any gene: 6. Study-wide results and caveats: Effects of preoperative corticosteroids on T cell infiltration in brain metastases could not be controlled.

The TCR comes from a man between 65 and 85 years old with non-small cell lung cancer. V gene TRBV9 combines with J gene TRBJ1-3, with 7 bases lining up with TRBD1. Material: tumor tissue from the primary lung tumor. CDR3 bases: TGTGCCAGCAGCTCTCTCGACAGGGCTGGAAACACCATATATTTT. Translating gives CASSSLDRAGNTIYF.